This section outlines one T cell receptor beta chain sequence together with its context. The sample originates from a study of shared clonotypes between healthy human individuals. The V end lost 2 bases, the J end lost 0 bases, and 5 bases lay between the germline ends. CDR1 is KGHSH, CDR2 LQKENI, per germline. The CDR3 consists of 15 residues. Profiled with immunoSEQ multiplex PCR; TCRdb holds only in-frame clones, not every one. The sample includes some 980,000 clones, over 60% of them seen just once. This sequence originates from a man between 18 and 29 years old in good health. What was sequenced was memory CD4+ T cells sorted from blood. Subset: CD45RA-negative fraction. This sequence joins TRBV18 and TRBJ2-6; D remains unclear. The CDR3 sequence: CASSPVDSGANVLTF. For the CDR3, the DNA is TGTGCCAGCTCACCAGTCGACTCTGGGGCCAACGTCCTGACTTTC.